The clone carrying this TCR beta chain was found many times. The TCR beta CDR3 regions underwent amplification from RNA transcripts. In the first round, RT-PCR was carried out with HTBI primers, and a multiplex PCR formed the second round. Each CDR3 protein gets one entry after TCRdb re-called the multiplex PCR reads with MiXCR. Of hundreds of thousands of distinct CDR3 sequences listed, approximately 22% are singletons. This sample is part of a study of Graves' ophthalmopathy and Graves' hyperthyroidism. CDR3 length: 15 amino acids. V lost 2 bases and J 5 bases, leaving 15 bases between the germline ends. CDR1 is MNHNS, CDR2 SASEGT, per germline.

This TCR was sampled from a woman younger than 30 with stable Graves' hyperthyroidism. Some clones in this sample may be carry-over from other donors' samples. The sequenced sample was peripheral blood. The V call is TRBV6-1, the J call TRBJ1-2; a weak D match, TRBD1 (5 bases). CDR3 amino acids: CASSESRGIGYGYTF. The CDR3 DNA sequence: TGTGCCAGCAGTGAAAGTAGGGGAATCGGTTATGGCTACACCTTC.